This T cell receptor beta chain was sequenced during a study of T cell clonality in common variable immunodeficiency. This clone was detected only a few times. Its antigen remains unidentified. The read falls 3 residues short of the CDR3 end, and the missing part is taken from the germline J gene. Libraries were prepared by immunoSEQ multiplex PCR; TCRdb keeps only in-frame clonotypes and omits some of them. The sample includes more than 25,000 clones, none of them occurring once. Whole-study results and caveats: In common variable immunodeficiency, TCR beta chains reportedly carried fewer deletions and N-nucleotide insertions.

CVID subjects were neither ill nor on immunomodulatory or immunosuppressive medication at sampling. The V gene end was trimmed by 1 base and the J gene end by 3 bases; junction bases not matched to a gene: 19. Germline values: CDR1 DFQATT, CDR2 SNEGSKA (reference sequence). The CDR3 runs to 20 residues. The chain carries TRBV20-1 and TRBJ2-7; 12 bases align to TRBD2. The TCR sequence derives from a human donor with common variable immunodeficiency. The sample comprised peripheral blood mononuclear cells. This CDR3 is CSARGFSASGRAGEDYEQYF. The sequenced CDR3 bases are TGCAGTGCTAGAGGATTTAGTGCTAGCGGGAGGGCTGGCGAGGACTACGAG.